This T cell receptor beta chain was recorded in a study of cytomegalovirus exposure and HLA in healthy donors. After removal of 5 bases from V and 7 bases from J, the junction contained 1 base not matched to a gene. The CDR3 runs to 12 residues. Germline V gives CDR1 SEHNR, CDR2 FQNEAQ (reference sequence). All donors participated as healthy donors of bone marrow. The PCR ran on 60 Vbeta and 13 Jbeta primers. Libraries were prepared by immunoSEQ multiplex PCR; TCRdb keeps only in-frame clonotypes and omits some of them. The table records 150,000 or so clones, around 79% of them present only once. This TCR came from a woman in her thirties or forties in good health and CMV-seronegative. The rearrangement links TRBV7-9 to TRBJ1-3; 8 bases are a match to TRBD1. The sequencing input was PBMCs. CDR3 coding DNA: TGTGCCAGCAGCCGGGACAGGAACACCATATATTTT. It specifies CASSRDRNTIYF.